This TCR beta chain was profiled in a study of T and B cells in COVID-19 patients. Overall study: Peripheral blood came from COVID-19 patients with active infection or after recovery.

This clonotype is large in the sample. Its target is not known. Study observations and caveats: CD4+, regulatory T cell, CD8+ and sorted SARS-CoV-2-responsive or tetramer+ T cells were not yet sequenced. Active COVID-19 showed highly clonal TRB repertoires; recovery showed diversity and richness above healthy donors.

BIOMED2 TRB-A/B primer pools were used in multiplex TRB PCR. In TCRdb, the multiplex PCR reads were re-called with MiXCR into one record per CDR3 protein. Of around 5,200 distinct CDR3 sequences in the sample, less than 20% were seen once. Each TRB amplification used 250-500 ng of genomic DNA from blood. The sequence derives from a human donor who had recovered from COVID-19. Sequenced: blood.

The CDR3 reads CSLRGNNEQFF. The CDR3 DNA follows: TGCAGCCTCAGAGGGAACAATGAGCAGTTCTTC. The V gene is TRBV29-1, the J gene TRBJ2-1; tentative D call: TRBD2 (5 bases). The CDR3 totals 11 residues. V was clipped by 8 bases and J by 5 bases, with 10 bases between them. The germline gives CDR1 SQVTM, CDR2 ANQGSEA.